What follows is one T cell receptor (beta chain) and its context. Its antigen is not known. Profiled with immunoSEQ multiplex PCR; TCRdb holds only in-frame clones, not every one. The sample contains approximately 100,000 clones, just under 90% of which appear only once. This sample is part of a study of a mutant IDH1 vaccine in newly diagnosed glioma. Overall study: Beginning 4-6 weeks after radiotherapy alone, or with temozolomide cycles, vaccination took place. Earlier therapy was either radiotherapy, temozolomide, or both, and most got both.

Time point reported: week 47, end of study. What each vaccine dose contained was 300 ug of mutant IDH1 20-mer peptide, accompanied by topical imiquimod. Patients in the study were vaccinated eight times, receiving shots in weeks 1, 3, 5, 7, 11, 15, 19 and 23. The study enrolled donors with new WHO grade 3 or 4 IDH1-mutant, ATRX-lost astrocytomas. Trimming removed 2 bases from V and 2 bases from J, with 7 bases in between. CDR1 is SGHTS, CDR2 YDEGEE, per germline. The CDR3 covers 14 residues. The sequence came from a woman aged 45 to 65 with glioma. V is TRBV5-8 and J is TRBJ2-2; D is ambiguous. The source was PBMCs, collected from a glioma patient whose treatment included an IDH1 peptide vaccine. The CDR3 DNA reads TGTGCCAGCAGCTTCGCCCATAACACCGGGGAGCTGTTTTTT. Translating it yields CASSFAHNTGELFF.